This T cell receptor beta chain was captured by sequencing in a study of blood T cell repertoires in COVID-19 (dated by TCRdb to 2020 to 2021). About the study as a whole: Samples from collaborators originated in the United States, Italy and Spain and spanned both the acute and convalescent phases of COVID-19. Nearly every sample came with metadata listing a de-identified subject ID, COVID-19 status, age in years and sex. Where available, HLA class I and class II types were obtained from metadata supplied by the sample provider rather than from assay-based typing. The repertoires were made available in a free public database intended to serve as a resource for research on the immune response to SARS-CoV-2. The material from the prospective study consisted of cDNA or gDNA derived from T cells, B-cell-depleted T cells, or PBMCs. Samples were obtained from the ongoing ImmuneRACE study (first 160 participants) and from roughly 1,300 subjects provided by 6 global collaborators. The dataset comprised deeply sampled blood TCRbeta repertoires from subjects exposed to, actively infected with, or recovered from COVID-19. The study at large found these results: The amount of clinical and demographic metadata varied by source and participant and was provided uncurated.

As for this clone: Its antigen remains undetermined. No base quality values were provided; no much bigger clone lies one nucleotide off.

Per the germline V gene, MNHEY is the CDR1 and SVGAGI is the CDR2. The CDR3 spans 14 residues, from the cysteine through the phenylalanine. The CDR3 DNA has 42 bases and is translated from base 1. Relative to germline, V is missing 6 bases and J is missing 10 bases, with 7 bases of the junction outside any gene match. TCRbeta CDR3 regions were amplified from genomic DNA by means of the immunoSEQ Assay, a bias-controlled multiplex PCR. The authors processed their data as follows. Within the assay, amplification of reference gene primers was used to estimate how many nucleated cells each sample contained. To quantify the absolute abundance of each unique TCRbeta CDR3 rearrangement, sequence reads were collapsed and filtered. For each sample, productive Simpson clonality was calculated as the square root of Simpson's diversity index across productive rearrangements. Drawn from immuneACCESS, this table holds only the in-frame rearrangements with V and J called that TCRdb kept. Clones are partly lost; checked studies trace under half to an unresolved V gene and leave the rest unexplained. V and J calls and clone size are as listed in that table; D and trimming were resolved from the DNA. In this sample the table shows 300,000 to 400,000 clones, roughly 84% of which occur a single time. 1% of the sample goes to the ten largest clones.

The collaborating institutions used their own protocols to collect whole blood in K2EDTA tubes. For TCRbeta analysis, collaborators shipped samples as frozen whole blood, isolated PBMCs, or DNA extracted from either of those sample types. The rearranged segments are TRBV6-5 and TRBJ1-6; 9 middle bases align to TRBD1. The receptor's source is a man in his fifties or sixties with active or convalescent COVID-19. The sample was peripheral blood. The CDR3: CASSLGTGWSPLHF. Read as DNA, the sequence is TGTGCCAGCAGCCTCGGGACAGGGTGGTCACCCCTCCACTTT.